This T cell receptor (beta chain) was recorded in a study of blood T cell repertoires in COVID-19. Overall study: Some COVID-19 samples were acute and others convalescent; all came from the United States, Italy and Spain. Sample material is recorded as cDNA or gDNA derived from T cells, B-cell-depleted T cells, or PBMCs.

As processed by the authors: Reference gene primer amplification yielded estimated nucleated cell counts. Libraries were prepared by immunoSEQ multiplex PCR; TCRdb keeps only in-frame clonotypes and omits some of them. Clonal size and the V and J genes are those of that table, whereas D and trimming came from the DNA. The sample holds more than 70,000 clones, around 83% seen once. The CDR3 extends over 14 amino acids. V was clipped by 1 base and J by 2 bases, with 8 bases between them. In germline, CDR1 is SGHVS, CDR2 FQNEAQ. The sample taken for sequencing was peripheral blood. The V gene is TRBV7-8, the J gene TRBJ1-1; weak D call: TRBD1 (5 bases). This clonotype was obtained from a woman between 70 and 85 years old with acute or convalescent COVID-19. CDR3 in amino acids: CASSLGQINTEAFF. CDR3 sequence (DNA): TGTGCCAGCAGCTTAGGACAGATAAACACTGAAGCTTTCTTT.